This is a list of T cell receptor beta chains from one sample in a study of control samples from healthy donors and cancer patients. Profiled with immunoSEQ multiplex PCR; TCRdb holds only in-frame clones, not every one. The data hold approximately 150,000 clones, with around 94% observed a single time. Sequencing was performed on blood. The receptors were gathered from a man aged 40-50 years in good health. The CDR3 runs from the conserved cysteine through the conserved F or W. The order of the fields is V gene, D gene, clone size, J gene, CDR3 protein, CDR3 DNA. A D gene is named only where the DNA matches it firmly. Where a row states a size, it is once, few, many or the class of an expanded clone; other rows omit it.

>TRBV2|NA|NA|TRBJ1-1
CASSEGPGKEAFF
TGTGCCAGCAGTGAAGGGCCTGGGAAAGAAGCTTTCTTT
>TRBV6-2/TRBV6-3|NA|NA|TRBJ1-1
CASSYMTGSSEAFF
TGTGCCAGCAGTTACATGACGGGGTCCTCTGAAGCTTTCTTT
>TRBV28|NA|NA|TRBJ1-5
CASSIRGRKQPQHF
TGTGCCAGCAGCATACGGGGGAGGAAGCAGCCCCAGCATTTT
>TRBV11-2|TRBD1|NA|TRBJ2-2
CASSSTGANTGELFF
TGTGCCAGCAGCTCGACAGGGGCGAACACCGGGGAGCTGTTTTTT
>TRBV6-1|NA|once|TRBJ2-2
CASSEARSTGELFF
TGTGCCAGCAGTGAAGCGAGGAGCACCGGGGAGCTGTTTTTT
>TRBV29-1|NA|NA|TRBJ1-2
CSVDQGGYGYTF
TGCAGCGTTGATCAAGGAGGCTATGGCTACACCTTC
>TRBV5-1|NA|NA|TRBJ2-3
CASSTGHTSTDTQYF
TGCGCCAGCAGCACCGGACATACTAGCACAGATACGCAGTATTTT
>TRBV5-1|TRBD2|NA|TRBJ2-3
CASSLGLLAGGPDTQYF
TGCGCCAGCAGCTTGGGACTGCTAGCGGGAGGGCCAGATACGCAGTATTTT
>TRBV5-8|NA|few|TRBJ2-1
CASSLMATSLEQFF
TGTGCCAGCAGCTTGATGGCGACTAGTCTTGAGCAGTTCTTC
>TRBV25-1|TRBD2|NA|TRBJ2-2
CASRAGGDGGELFF
TGTGCCAGCCGGGCGGGAGGGGATGGCGGGGAGCTGTTTTTT
>TRBV24-1|NA|NA|TRBJ2-1
CATSLRGSREQFF
TGTGCCACCAGCCTGCGTGGGTCAAGAGAGCAGTTCTTC
>TRBV12-3/TRBV12-4|NA|NA|TRBJ2-7
CASSYDSYEQYF
TGTGCCAGCAGTTACGATTCCTACGAGCAGTACTTC
>TRBV4-3|TRBD2|NA|TRBJ2-3
CASSQGGGGSTDTQYF
TGCGCCAGCAGCCAAGGGGGGGGTGGCTCCACAGATACGCAGTATTTT
>TRBV18|NA|NA|TRBJ2-1
CASSPARDDNEQFF
TGTGCCAGCTCACCTGCGCGGGATGACAATGAGCAGTTCTTC
>TRBV25-1|NA|NA|TRBJ2-7
CASSERGNLGSYEQYF
TGTGCCAGCAGTGAAAGGGGTAACCTGGGATCCTACGAGCAGTACTTC
>TRBV19|TRBD1|NA|TRBJ2-7
CASSRTGHYEQYF
TGTGCCAGTAGTCGGACAGGCCACTACGAGCAGTACTTC
>TRBV5-1|NA|NA|TRBJ1-6
CASSPLYPGTWWDSPLHF
TGCGCCAGCAGCCCACTCTACCCCGGGACATGGTGGGATTCACCCCTCCACTTT
>TRBV7-9|NA|NA|TRBJ2-7
CASSLGGVYEQYF
TGTGCCAGCAGCTTAGGGGGAGTCTACGAGCAGTACTTC
>TRBV24-1|NA|NA|TRBJ2-5
CATSDRLQETQYF
TGTGCCACCAGTGATCGACTACAAGAGACCCAGTACTTC
>TRBV23-1|TRBD2|NA|TRBJ2-1
CASGPRGTHYNEQFF
TGCGCCAGCGGGCCGCGGGGGACCCACTACAATGAGCAGTTCTTC
>TRBV4-3|TRBD2|NA|TRBJ2-5
CASSQEIFPGGAGTQYF
TGCGCCAGCAGCCAAGAAATTTTTCCCGGGGGGGCCGGGACCCAGTACTTC
>TRBV3-1/TRBV3-2|NA|NA|TRBJ1-6
CASSQETRSSPLHF
TGTGCCAGCAGCCAAGAGACCAGGAGTTCACCCCTCCACTTT
>TRBV10-1|TRBD2|NA|TRBJ2-3
CASSGTSGFTDTQYF
TGCGCCAGCAGTGGGACTAGCGGCTTTACAGATACGCAGTATTTT
>TRBV6-5|TRBD1|once|TRBJ1-1
CASSYGDRGSEAFF
TGTGCCAGCAGTTATGGGGACAGGGGATCTGAAGCTTTCTTT
>TRBV9|TRBD1|NA|TRBJ1-1
CASSVGQGAMNTEAFF
TGTGCCAGCAGCGTAGGACAGGGGGCGATGAACACTGAAGCTTTCTTT
>TRBV6-5|TRBD1|once|TRBJ2-7
CASSPDRKITYEQYF
TGTGCCAGCAGCCCGGACAGGAAAATTACCTACGAGCAGTACTTC
>TRBV5-1|NA|NA|TRBJ2-1
CASSLFRSPSYNEQFF
TGCGCCAGCAGCTTGTTCAGATCCCCCTCCTACAATGAGCAGTTCTTC
>TRBV6-5|NA|NA|TRBJ2-2
CATGGTGELFF
TGTGCCACCGGGGGCACCGGGGAGCTGTTTTTT
>TRBV18|NA|NA|TRBJ1-4
CASSLREHEKLFF
TGTGCCAGCTCACTCCGGGAACATGAAAAACTGTTTTTT
>TRBV5-1|NA|NA|TRBJ2-3
CASSSTDTQYF
TGCGCCAGCAGCTCCACAGATACGCAGTATTTT
>TRBV27|NA|NA|TRBJ1-5
CASSLSSTGHQPQHF
TGTGCCAGCAGTTTATCCTCTACAGGGCATCAGCCCCAGCATTTT
>TRBV6-5|TRBD1|NA|TRBJ1-6
CASSGTGVSPLHF
TGTGCCAGCTCCGGGACAGGGGTCTCACCCCTCCACTTT
>TRBV5-1|NA|NA|TRBJ1-2
CASSRRTENYGYTF
TGCGCCAGCAGCAGGAGGACAGAGAACTATGGCTACACCTTC
>TRBV4-3|NA|NA|TRBJ1-4
CASSQDKRTGRGEKLFF
TGCGCCAGCAGCCAAGATAAACGAACAGGGCGGGGTGAAAAACTGTTTTTT
>TRBV5-6|TRBD1|NA|TRBJ1-6
CASSLGTGIGDSPLHF
TGTGCCAGCAGCTTGGGGACAGGGATAGGGGATTCACCCCTCCACTTT
>TRBV28|NA|NA|TRBJ2-3
CASSFQVRTDTQYF
TGTGCCAGCAGTTTTCAGGTCCGCACAGATACGCAGTATTTT
>TRBV5-1|NA|NA|TRBJ2-7
CASSYASTGLDEQYF
TGCGCCAGCAGCTACGCTTCGACAGGCCTCGACGAGCAGTACTTC
>TRBV5-1|TRBD1|NA|TRBJ2-3
CASSHYPGQVKDNTDTQYF
TGCGCCAGCAGCCATTACCCGGGACAGGTTAAGGACAACACAGATACGCAGTATTTT
>TRBV6-5|NA|NA|TRBJ1-2
CATVGDNNYGYTF
TGTGCCACGGTTGGCGATAATAACTATGGCTACACCTTC
>TRBV6-1|NA|NA|TRBJ1-1
CASSEAGGRTEAFF
TGTGCCAGCAGTGAAGCGGGGGGCCGCACTGAAGCTTTCTTT
>TRBV6-5|NA|NA|TRBJ1-1
CASSYTALPAFF
TGTGCCAGCAGTTACACAGCTCTCCCGGCTTTCTTT
>TRBV6-2/TRBV6-3|NA|NA|TRBJ2-4
CASSYDPQGLNIQYF
TGTGCCAGCAGTTACGACCCCCAGGGTTTAAACATTCAGTACTTC
>TRBV4-3|TRBD1|NA|TRBJ1-2
CASSQIVGGKDGYTF
TGCGCCAGCAGCCAGATAGTAGGGGGCAAGGATGGCTACACCTTC
>TRBV4-3|TRBD2|NA|TRBJ2-3
CASSQGPGGTSTDTQYF
TGCGCCAGCAGCCAAGGGCCGGGGGGGACTAGCACAGATACGCAGTATTTT
>TRBV28|NA|NA|TRBJ1-2
CASKQTNYGYTF
TGTGCCAGCAAACAGACAAACTATGGCTACACCTTC
>TRBV9|TRBD1|NA|TRBJ2-3
CASSSGGQGEVNTQYF
TGTGCCAGCAGCTCAGGGGGCCAGGGTGAGGTGAATACGCAGTATTTT